This section outlines one TCR beta chain sequence together with its context. The data derive from a study of shared clonotypes between healthy human individuals. Looked up from germline, CDR1 is KGHSH and CDR2 is LQKENI. This CDR3 has 15 residues. J gave up 4 bases and V 3 bases, and 5 bases lay outside the gene matches. This table comes from immunoSEQ multiplex PCR, and its TCRdb copy is limited to in-frame clones, with some not included. The sample lists about a million clones, roughly 77% occurring once. This clonotype was obtained from a man aged 18 to 35 in good health. Some clones in this sample may be carry-over from other donors' samples. This chain links TRBV18 with TRBJ2-2, with 7 bases lining up with TRBD1. Sequencing was carried out using memory CD4+ T cells from PBMCs. Indicated subset: CD45RA-negative fraction. In nucleotides, the CDR3 is TGTGCCAGCTCACCGGGACAGCTTTCCACCGGGGAGCTGTTTTTT. Translating it yields CASSPGQLSTGELFF.